These 21 T cell receptor beta chains came from one sample sequenced in a study of PD-1 blockade in mismatch repair-deficient tumors. Generated by immunoSEQ multiplex PCR, the TCRdb table keeps only in-frame clones and is missing some. The sample holds 40,000 to 60,000 clones; approximately 84% are singletons and the top ten take over 7.5%. Sequenced here: peripheral blood, sampled about 4.5 months after starting pembrolizumab. All receptors derive from an adult with mismatch repair-deficient cancer.

The chain couples TRBV14 to TRBJ2-3, with D possibly TRBD2 on 6 matching bases. Germline values: CDR1 SGHDN, CDR2 FVKESK. Trimming pared 4 bases from V and 8 bases from J, leaving 13 bases between. The CDR3 length is 13 residues. CDR3 in DNA: TGTGCCAGCAGCCGGGCGGGGCTGGGTACGCAGTATTTT. Translation: CASSRAGLGTQYF.

The J gene is TRBJ1-1, the V gene TRBV19, with 12 bases that match TRBD1. V trimming: 6 bases; J trimming: 5 bases; junction bases outside the gene matches: 10. The CDR3 loop spans 16 amino acids. The germline V gene has CDR1 LNHDA and CDR2 SQIVND (reference sequence). This CDR3 is CASSPGQGALRTEAFF. CDR3 coding DNA: TGTGCCAGTAGCCCGGGACAGGGGGCGTTGAGGACTGAAGCTTTCTTT.

The chain couples TRBV5-4 to TRBJ2-3, with 12 bases identical to TRBD2. The trim removed 4 bases at V and 4 bases at J, leaving 7 bases unmatched. This CDR3 is built from 16 residues. From germline, CDR1 is SGHNT and CDR2 YYREEE (reference sequence). CDR3 sequence (DNA): TGTGCCAGCAGCAAGACTAGCGGGAGAGGGGCAGATACGCAGTATTTT. This gives the protein CASSKTSGRGADTQYF.

The chain employs TRBV11-3 and TRBJ2-5; TRBD2 aligns across 10 bases. The CDR3 spans 15 residues. V was pared by 5 bases and J by 8 bases, with 11 bases of the junction left unmatched. Germline assignment: CDR1 SGHNT and CDR2 YENEEA. The CDR3 spells CASSQGLAASVTQYF. For the CDR3, the DNA is TGTGCCAGCAGCCAAGGACTAGCGGCCTCCGTTACCCAGTACTTC.

CDR3 amino acids: CASSLLPAGQGYGYTF. The CDR3, as DNA: TGTGCCAGCAGTTTATTACCCGCAGGGCAAGGGTATGGCTACACCTTC. The V call is TRBV27, the J call TRBJ1-2; a weak D match, TRBD1 (5 bases). The germline CDR1 and CDR2 sequences are MNHEY and SMNVEV (reference sequence). The CDR3 spans 16 residues. Trimming took off 1 base at V and 5 bases at J, with 17 bases between the two ends.

V gene TRBV10-1 combines with J gene TRBJ2-3, with D maybe TRBD2 (6 bases). CDR1 and CDR2 from the germline V gene are WNHNN and SYGVQD (reference sequence). Trimming removed 5 bases from V and 5 bases from J, with 14 bases in between. This CDR3 region has 14 residues. Here the CDR3 DNA reads TGCGCCAGCAGTCATAGCGGAGGGGAAGATACGCAGTATTTT. This codes for CASSHSGGEDTQYF.

V and J are TRBV6-1 and TRBJ1-1; maybe TRBD1 (6 bases). The CDR3 is 14 amino acids. Germline loops: CDR1 MNHNS, CDR2 SASEGT. V was clipped by 5 bases and J by 4 bases, with 14 bases between them. CDR3 protein: CASSLTQGGTEAFF. The CDR3, as DNA: TGTGCCAGCAGTCTTACACAGGGAGGCACTGAAGCTTTCTTT.

The CDR3 spells CASSLGYGGGETQYF. The CDR3 bases are TGTGCCAGCAGCTTAGGCTACGGGGGGGGAGAGACCCAGTACTTC. The chain has TRBV11-3 and TRBJ2-5; 8 bases fit TRBD2. The CDR3 consists of 15 residues. Germline V gives CDR1 SGHNT, CDR2 YENEEA. The trim removed 1 base at V and 4 bases at J, leaving 5 bases unmatched.

This chain joins TRBV6-6 and TRBJ2-5; D may be TRBD2 (6 bases). Germline loops: CDR1 MNHNY, CDR2 SVGAGI (reference sequence). This CDR3 is 14 amino acids long. Trimming took off 2 bases at V and 5 bases at J, with 12 bases between the two ends. DNA of the CDR3: TGTGCCAGCAGTTACGGTGGAGGGTCGGAGACCCAGTACTTC. Protein product: CASSYGGGSETQYF.

The V call is TRBV7-2, the J call TRBJ1-3, with TRBD1 matching over 7 bases. V was clipped by 1 base and J by 0 bases; unmatched bases: 6. This CDR3 region has 17 residues. Germline V lookup: CDR1 SGHTA, CDR2 FQGNSA. In nucleotides, the CDR3 is TGTGCCAGCAGCTTAGGGGGGACAGCTACCTCTGGAAACACCATATATTTT. Amino acid sequence: CASSLGGTATSGNTIYF.

The chain joins TRBV5-1 to TRBJ1-1; D not certain. V was pared by 2 bases and J by 4 bases, with 15 bases between. Germline CDR1 and CDR2: SGHRS and YFSETQ. The CDR3 length is 15 residues. The CDR3: CASSFKLEGSTEAFF. The DNA for the CDR3 is TGCGCCAGCAGCTTTAAATTGGAAGGGTCCACTGAAGCTTTCTTT.

The rearrangement uses TRBV5-5 and TRBJ1-1; TRBD1 is a possible D gene (5 bases). The CDR3 runs 14 residues. In germline, CDR1 is SGHKS, CDR2 YYEKEE (reference sequence). The V end lost 4 bases, the J end lost 0 bases, and 10 bases lay between the germline ends. The CDR3 loop is CASSPGRLNTEAFF. In DNA form, the CDR3 reads TGTGCCAGCAGCCCAGGGAGGTTGAACACTGAAGCTTTCTTT.

Only one count was recorded for this clone. V is TRBV6-6 and J is TRBJ2-5, with D possibly matching TRBD1 (5 bases). V was pared by 2 bases and J by 5 bases, with 12 bases between. The CDR3 runs 14 residues. From germline, CDR1 is MNHNY and CDR2 SVGAGI (reference sequence). In DNA form, the CDR3 reads TGTGCCAGCAGTTACCTCCATGGGGCTGAGACCCAGTACTTC. Translated, it gives CASSYLHGAETQYF.

This clone was seen just once. This chain connects TRBV5-4 to TRBJ2-2; D not certain. CDR1 SGHNT and CDR2 YYREEE come from the germline V gene (reference sequence). Trimming left V 3 bases short and J 4 bases short, with 13 bases between. CDR3 length: 15 residues. CDR3 DNA: TGTGCCAGCAGCTCAGACATAATAGTCACCGGGGAGCTGTTTTTT. It codes for CASSSDIIVTGELFF. The full variable domain, its missing parts supplied by reference TRBV5-4 and TRBJ2-2, is ETGVTQSPTHLIKTRGQQVTLRCSSQSGHNTVSWYQQALGQGPQFIFQYYREEENGRGNFPPRFSGLQFPNYSSELNVNALELDDSALYLCASSSDIIVTGELFFGEGSRLTVL.

The V gene is TRBV5-4, the J gene TRBJ2-7; 8 bases match TRBD1. The V gene end was trimmed by 4 bases and the J gene end by 5 bases; junction bases not matched to a gene: 2. The CDR3 spans 12 residues. Germline CDR1 reads SGHNT; CDR2 reads YYREEE (reference sequence). CDR3 nucleotides: TGTGCCAGCAGCCTACAGGGGGACGAGCAGTACTTC. This gives the protein CASSLQGDEQYF.

The chain combines TRBV11-2 with TRBJ2-7; 8 bases map to TRBD1. The germline gives CDR1 SGHAT, CDR2 FQNNGV. CDR3 length: 15 residues. The V segment lost 3 bases and the J segment 4 bases; nucleotides outside the gene matches: 8. The CDR3 loop reads CASSFRTGRLYEQYF. The DNA for the CDR3 is TGTGCCAGCAGCTTCCGGACAGGGCGGCTTTACGAGCAGTACTTC.

The chain uses TRBV28 and TRBJ2-5, with a possible D match to TRBD1 (6 bases). CDR3 length: 14 amino acids. V dropped 6 bases and J dropped 1 base, with 12 bases sitting between them. Looked up from germline, CDR1 is MDHEN and CDR2 is SYDVKM. CDR3 sequence (DNA): TGTGCCAGCAGGGGGACAAGCACCCAAGAGACCCAGTACTTC. It codes for CASRGTSTQETQYF. Supplemented by reference TRBV28 and TRBJ2-5, the full variable domain reads DVKVTQSSRYLVKRTGEKVFLECVQDMDHENMFWYRQDPGLGLRLIYFSYDVKMKEKGDIPEGYSVSREKKERFSLILESASTNQTSMYLCASRGTSTQETQYFGPGTRLLVL.

CDR3 sequence: CASSLPADRGMEETQYF. The CDR3 DNA sequence: TGTGCCAGCAGTTTACCGGCGGACAGGGGGATGGAAGAGACCCAGTACTTC. The chain couples TRBV27 to TRBJ2-5; TRBD1 agrees at 10 bases. The CDR3 extends over 17 amino acids. The germline CDR1 and CDR2 sequences are MNHEY and SMNVEV (reference sequence). V was clipped by 2 bases and J by 3 bases; unmatched bases: 9.

This clone was picked up a small number of times. The DNA for the CDR3 is TGCGCCAGCAGCTTGTATTTAGGGCAGCCCCAGCATTTT. It codes for CASSLYLGQPQHF. The chain couples TRBV5-1 to TRBJ1-5; D uncertain. The CDR3 is 13 residues long. CDR1 is SGHRS and CDR2 is YFSETQ in the germline V gene. V lost 1 base and J lost 7, with 9 bases in between. Full variable domain (rest looked up from reference TRBV5-1 and TRBJ1-5): KAGVTQTPRYLIKTRGQQVTLSCSPISGHRSVSWYQQTPGQGLQFLFEYFSETQRNKGNFPGRFSGRQFSNSRSEMNVSTLELGDSALYLCASSLYLGQPQHFGDGTRLSIL.

This chain joins TRBV6-1 and TRBJ2-1; tentatively, D is TRBD1 or TRBD2 (5 bases each). The CDR3 totals 14 residues. In germline, CDR1 is MNHNS, CDR2 SASEGT. V dropped 5 bases and J dropped 3 bases, with 11 bases sitting between them. CDR3 in amino acids: CASSPGRNYNEQFF. The CDR3 nucleotides read TGTGCCAGCAGTCCGGGACGGAACTACAATGAGCAGTTCTTC.

The chain joins TRBV6-1 to TRBJ2-3; 12 bases agree with TRBD2. This CDR3 contains 19 residues. V gave up 4 bases and J gave up 0 bases; unmatched junction bases: 11. Germline CDR1 is MNHNS and CDR2 is SASEGT. The CDR3 is CASSVGGLAGGPSTDTQYF. The CDR3, as DNA: TGTGCCAGCAGTGTAGGGGGGCTAGCGGGAGGGCCGAGCACAGATACGCAGTATTTT.